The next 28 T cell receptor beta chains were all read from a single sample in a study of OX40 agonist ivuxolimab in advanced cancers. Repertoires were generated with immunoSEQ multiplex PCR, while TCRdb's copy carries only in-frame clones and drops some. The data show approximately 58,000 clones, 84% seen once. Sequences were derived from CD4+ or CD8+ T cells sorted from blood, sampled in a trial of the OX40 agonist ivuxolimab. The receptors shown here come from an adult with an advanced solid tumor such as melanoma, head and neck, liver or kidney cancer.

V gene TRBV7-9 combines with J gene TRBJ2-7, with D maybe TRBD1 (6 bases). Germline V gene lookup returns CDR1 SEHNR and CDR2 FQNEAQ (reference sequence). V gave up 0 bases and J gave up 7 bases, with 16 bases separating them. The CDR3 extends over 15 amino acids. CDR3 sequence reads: CASSLAAITGREQYF. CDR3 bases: TGTGCCAGCAGCTTAGCCGCGATTACAGGGCGGGAGCAGTACTTC. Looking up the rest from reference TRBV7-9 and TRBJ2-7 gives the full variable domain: DTGVSQNPRHKITKRGQNVTFRCDPISEHNRLYWYRQTLGQGPEFLTYFQNEAQLEKSRLLSDRFSAERPKGSFSTLEIQRTEQGDSAMYLCASSLAAITGREQYFGPGTRLTVT.

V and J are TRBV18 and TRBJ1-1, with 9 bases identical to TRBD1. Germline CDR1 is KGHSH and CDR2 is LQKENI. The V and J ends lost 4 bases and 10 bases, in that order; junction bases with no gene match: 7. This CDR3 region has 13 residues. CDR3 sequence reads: CASSRTPGQGAFF. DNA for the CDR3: TGTGCCAGCTCACGAACACCGGGACAGGGAGCTTTCTTT.

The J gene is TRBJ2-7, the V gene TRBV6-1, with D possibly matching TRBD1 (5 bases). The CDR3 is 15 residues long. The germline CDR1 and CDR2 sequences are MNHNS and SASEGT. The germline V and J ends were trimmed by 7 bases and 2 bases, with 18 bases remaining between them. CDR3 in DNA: TGTGCCAGCAAGGCTTATAAGGGGTCGGCCTACGAGCAGTACTTC. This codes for CASKAYKGSAYEQYF.

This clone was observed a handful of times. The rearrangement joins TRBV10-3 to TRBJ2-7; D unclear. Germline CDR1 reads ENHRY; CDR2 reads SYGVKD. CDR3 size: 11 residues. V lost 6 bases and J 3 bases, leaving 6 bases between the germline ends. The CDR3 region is CAISYNYEQYF. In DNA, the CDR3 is TGTGCCATCAGCTACAACTACGAGCAGTACTTC.

The CDR3 loop is CASRDRGLGGELFF. CDR3 nucleotide sequence: TGTGCCAGTAGAGACAGGGGGCTCGGCGGGGAGCTGTTTTTT. The chain uses TRBV19 and TRBJ2-2; TRBD1 matches at 10 bases. The germline CDR1 and CDR2 sequences are LNHDA and SQIVND (reference sequence). V was pared by 6 bases and J by 7 bases, with 5 bases of the junction left unmatched. CDR3 size: 14 residues.

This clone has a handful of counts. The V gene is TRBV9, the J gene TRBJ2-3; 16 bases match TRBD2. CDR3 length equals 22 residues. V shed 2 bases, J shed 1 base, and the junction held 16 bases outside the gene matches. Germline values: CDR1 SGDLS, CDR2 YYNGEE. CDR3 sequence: CASSVAAITGLAGGRGTDTQYF. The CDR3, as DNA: TGTGCCAGCAGCGTCGCGGCAATAACGGGACTAGCGGGAGGGCGGGGCACAGATACGCAGTATTTT.

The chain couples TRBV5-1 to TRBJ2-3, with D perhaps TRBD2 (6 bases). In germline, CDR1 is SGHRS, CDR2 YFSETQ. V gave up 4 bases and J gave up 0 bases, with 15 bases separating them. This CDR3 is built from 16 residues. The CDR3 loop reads CASSAIADLSTDTQYF. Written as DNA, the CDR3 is TGCGCCAGCAGCGCCATAGCGGACCTGAGCACAGATACGCAGTATTTT. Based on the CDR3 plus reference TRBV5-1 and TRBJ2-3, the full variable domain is KAGVTQTPRYLIKTRGQQVTLSCSPISGHRSVSWYQQTPGQGLQFLFEYFSETQRNKGNFPGRFSGRQFSNSRSEMNVSTLELGDSALYLCASSAIADLSTDTQYFGPGTRLTVL.

In DNA, the CDR3 is TGTGCCAGCAGCTTAGTGGGGGCAGCTCGGGAGACCCAGTACTTC. This translates into CASSLVGAARETQYF. The V and J genes are TRBV7-6 and TRBJ2-5; possibly TRBD1 for D (6 bases). The CDR3 spans 15 residues. Germline V gene sequence: CDR1 SGHVS, CDR2 FNYEAQ. With 1 base removed from V and 5 bases from J, the gap between germline ends came to 14 bases.

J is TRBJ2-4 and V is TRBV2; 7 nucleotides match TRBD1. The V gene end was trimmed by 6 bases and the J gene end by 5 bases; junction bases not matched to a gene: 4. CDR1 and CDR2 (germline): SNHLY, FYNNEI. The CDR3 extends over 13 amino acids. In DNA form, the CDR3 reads TGTGCCAGCAGAAGGGACAGAGAAAACATTCAGTACTTC. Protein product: CASRRDRENIQYF.

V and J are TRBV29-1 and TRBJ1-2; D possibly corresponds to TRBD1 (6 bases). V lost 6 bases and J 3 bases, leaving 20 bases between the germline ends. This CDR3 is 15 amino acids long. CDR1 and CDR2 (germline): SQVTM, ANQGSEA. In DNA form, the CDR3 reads TGCAGCGTGGACCCGGGGGGGGCGAGTGACTATGGCTACACCTTC. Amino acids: CSVDPGGASDYGYTF.

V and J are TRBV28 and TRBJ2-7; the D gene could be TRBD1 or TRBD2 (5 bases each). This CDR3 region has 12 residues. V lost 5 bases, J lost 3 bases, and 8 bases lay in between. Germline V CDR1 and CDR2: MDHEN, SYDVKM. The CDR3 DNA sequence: TGTGCCAGCAGTCAGGGAGACTACGAGCAGTACTTC. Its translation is CASSQGDYEQYF.

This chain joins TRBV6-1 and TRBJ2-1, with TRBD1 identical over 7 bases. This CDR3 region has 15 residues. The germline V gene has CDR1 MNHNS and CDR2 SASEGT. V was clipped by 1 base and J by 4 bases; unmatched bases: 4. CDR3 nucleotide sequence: TGTGCCAGCAGTGAAGAAGGGGGCGAGTACAATGAGCAGTTCTTC. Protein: CASSEEGGEYNEQFF.

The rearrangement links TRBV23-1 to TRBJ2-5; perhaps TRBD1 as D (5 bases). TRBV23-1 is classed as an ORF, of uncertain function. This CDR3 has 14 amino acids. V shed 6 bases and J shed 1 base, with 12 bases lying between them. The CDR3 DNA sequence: TGCGCCAGCAGGAATAGGGGCAGCCAAGAGACCCAGTACTTC. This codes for CASRNRGSQETQYF.

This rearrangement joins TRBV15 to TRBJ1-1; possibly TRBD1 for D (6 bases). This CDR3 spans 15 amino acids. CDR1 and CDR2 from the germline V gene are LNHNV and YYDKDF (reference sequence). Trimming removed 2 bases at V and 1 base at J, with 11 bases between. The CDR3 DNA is TGTGCCACCAGCAGAACCGGGACAAAGAACACTGAAGCTTTCTTT. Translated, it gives CATSRTGTKNTEAFF.

The CDR3 bases are TGTGCCAGCAGCTCAGCGGGAGGGCCGTTTAATGAGCAGTTCTTC. Translation: CASSSAGGPFNEQFF. The J gene is TRBJ2-1, the V gene TRBV7-3; 10 bases agree with TRBD2. V shed 4 bases, J shed 7 bases, and the junction held 7 bases outside the gene matches. The CDR3 is 15 amino acids. Per the germline V gene, CDR1 is SGHTA and CDR2 is FQGTGA.

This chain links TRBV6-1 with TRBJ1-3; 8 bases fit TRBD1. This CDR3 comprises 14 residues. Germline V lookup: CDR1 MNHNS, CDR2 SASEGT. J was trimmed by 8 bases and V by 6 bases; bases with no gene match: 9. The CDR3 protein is CASRPGGALDTIYF. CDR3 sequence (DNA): TGTGCCAGCAGACCAGGGGGCGCACTGGACACCATATATTTT.

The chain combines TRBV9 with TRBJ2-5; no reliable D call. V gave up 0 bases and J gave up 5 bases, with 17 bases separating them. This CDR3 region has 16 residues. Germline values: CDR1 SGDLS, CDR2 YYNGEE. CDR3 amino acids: CASSVAGGEVWETQYF. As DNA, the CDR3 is TGTGCCAGCAGCGTAGCGGGCGGAGAAGTTTGGGAGACCCAGTACTTC.

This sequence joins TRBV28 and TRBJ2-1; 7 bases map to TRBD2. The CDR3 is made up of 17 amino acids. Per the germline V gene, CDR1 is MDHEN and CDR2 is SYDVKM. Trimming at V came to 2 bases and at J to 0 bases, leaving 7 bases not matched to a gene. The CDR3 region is CASSLGEGRFSYNEQFF. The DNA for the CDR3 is TGTGCCAGCAGTTTAGGGGAGGGGCGGTTCTCCTACAATGAGCAGTTCTTC. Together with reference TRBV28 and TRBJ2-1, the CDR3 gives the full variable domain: DVKVTQSSRYLVKRTGEKVFLECVQDMDHENMFWYRQDPGLGLRLIYFSYDVKMKEKGDIPEGYSVSREKKERFSLILESASTNQTSMYLCASSLGEGRFSYNEQFFGPGTRLTVL.

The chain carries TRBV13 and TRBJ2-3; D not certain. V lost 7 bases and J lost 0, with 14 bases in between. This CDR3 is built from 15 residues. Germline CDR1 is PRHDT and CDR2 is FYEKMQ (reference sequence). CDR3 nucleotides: TGTGCCAGCACCCAGAAGACCGCTAGCACAGATACGCAGTATTTT. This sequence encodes CASTQKTASTDTQYF. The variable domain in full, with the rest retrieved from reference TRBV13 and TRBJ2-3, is AAGVIQSPRHLIKEKRETATLKCYPIPRHDTVYWYQQGPGQDPQFLISFYEKMQSDKGSIPDRFSAQQFSDYHSELNMSSLELGDSALYFCASTQKTASTDTQYFGPGTRLTVL.

The CDR3 coding sequence is TGTGCCAGCAGCCCCTGGAGGGGGCGCAATGAGCAGTTCTTC. The encoded protein is CASSPWRGRNEQFF. The chain uses TRBV5-6 and TRBJ2-1, with D perhaps TRBD1 (7 bases). This CDR3 spans 14 amino acids. Germline V gives CDR1 SGHDT, CDR2 YYEEEE. Trimming pared 4 bases from V and 6 bases from J, leaving 14 bases between.

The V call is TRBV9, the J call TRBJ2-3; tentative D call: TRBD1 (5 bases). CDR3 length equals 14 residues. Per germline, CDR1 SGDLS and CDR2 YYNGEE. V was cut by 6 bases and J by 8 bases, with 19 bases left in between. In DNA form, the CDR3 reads TGTGCCAGCAACCTGGGGCCCAGCACAACTACGCAGTATTTT. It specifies CASNLGPSTTTQYF.

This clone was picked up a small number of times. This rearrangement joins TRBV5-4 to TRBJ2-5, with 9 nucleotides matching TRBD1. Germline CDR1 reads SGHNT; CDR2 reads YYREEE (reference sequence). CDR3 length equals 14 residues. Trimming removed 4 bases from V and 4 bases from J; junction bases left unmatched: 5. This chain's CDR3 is CASSMGQGRETQYF. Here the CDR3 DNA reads TGTGCCAGCAGCATGGGACAGGGCCGAGAGACCCAGTACTTC.

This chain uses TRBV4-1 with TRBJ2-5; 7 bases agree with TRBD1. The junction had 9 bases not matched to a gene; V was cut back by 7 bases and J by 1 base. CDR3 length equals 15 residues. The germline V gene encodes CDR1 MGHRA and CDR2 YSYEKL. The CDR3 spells CASTPVGTVQETQYF. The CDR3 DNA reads TGCGCCAGCACCCCCGTAGGGACAGTCCAAGAGACCCAGTACTTC.

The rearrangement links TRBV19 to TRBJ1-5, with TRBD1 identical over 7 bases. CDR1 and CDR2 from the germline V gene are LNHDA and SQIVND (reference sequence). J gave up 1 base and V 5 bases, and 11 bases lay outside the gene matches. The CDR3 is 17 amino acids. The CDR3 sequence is CASSLRQGLTSNQPQHF. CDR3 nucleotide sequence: TGTGCCAGTAGTCTTCGACAGGGCCTAACAAGCAATCAGCCCCAGCATTTT.

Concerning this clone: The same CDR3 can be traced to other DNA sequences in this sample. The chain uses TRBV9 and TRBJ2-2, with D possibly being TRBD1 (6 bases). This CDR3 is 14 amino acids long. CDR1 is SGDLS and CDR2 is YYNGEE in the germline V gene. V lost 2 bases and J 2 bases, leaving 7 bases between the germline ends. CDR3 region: CASSVGANTGELFF. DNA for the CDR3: TGTGCCAGCAGCGTGGGGGCAAACACCGGGGAGCTGTTTTTT.

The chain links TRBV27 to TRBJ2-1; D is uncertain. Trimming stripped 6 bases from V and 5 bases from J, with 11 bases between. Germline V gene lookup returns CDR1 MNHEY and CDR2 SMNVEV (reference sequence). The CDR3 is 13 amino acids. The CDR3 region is CASSPMRNNEQFF. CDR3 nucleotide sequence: TGTGCCAGCAGCCCTATGAGGAACAATGAGCAGTTCTTC.

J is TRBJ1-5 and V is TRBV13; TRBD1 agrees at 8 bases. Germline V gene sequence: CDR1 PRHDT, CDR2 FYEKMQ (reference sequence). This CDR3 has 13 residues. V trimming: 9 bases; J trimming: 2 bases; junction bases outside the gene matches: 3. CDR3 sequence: CASQGAGNQPQHF. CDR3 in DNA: TGTGCCAGTCAGGGGGCCGGCAATCAGCCCCAGCATTTT.

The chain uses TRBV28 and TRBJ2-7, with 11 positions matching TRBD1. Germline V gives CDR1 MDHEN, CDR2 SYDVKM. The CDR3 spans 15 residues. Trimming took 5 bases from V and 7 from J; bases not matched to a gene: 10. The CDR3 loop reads CASSPPGQGVGEQYF. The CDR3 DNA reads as TGTGCCAGCAGTCCGCCGGGACAGGGGGTAGGTGAGCAGTACTTC.